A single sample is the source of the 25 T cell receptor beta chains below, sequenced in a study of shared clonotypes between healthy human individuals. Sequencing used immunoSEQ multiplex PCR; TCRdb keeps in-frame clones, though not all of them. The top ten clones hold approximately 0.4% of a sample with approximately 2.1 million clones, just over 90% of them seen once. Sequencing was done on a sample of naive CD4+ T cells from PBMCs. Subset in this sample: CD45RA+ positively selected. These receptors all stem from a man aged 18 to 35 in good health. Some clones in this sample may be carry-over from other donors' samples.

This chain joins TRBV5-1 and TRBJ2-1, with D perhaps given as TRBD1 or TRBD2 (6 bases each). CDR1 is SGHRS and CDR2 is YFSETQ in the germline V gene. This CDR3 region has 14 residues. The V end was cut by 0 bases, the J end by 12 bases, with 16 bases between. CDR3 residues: CASSLGMEGVTQFF. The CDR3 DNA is TGCGCCAGCAGCTTGGGGATGGAGGGGGTAACGCAGTTCTTC.

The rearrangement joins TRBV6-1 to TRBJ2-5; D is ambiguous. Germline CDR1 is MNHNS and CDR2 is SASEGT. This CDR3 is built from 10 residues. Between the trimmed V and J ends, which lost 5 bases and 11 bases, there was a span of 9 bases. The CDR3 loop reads CASSHTLQYF. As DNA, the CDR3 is TGTGCCAGCAGTCACACTTTACAGTACTTC.

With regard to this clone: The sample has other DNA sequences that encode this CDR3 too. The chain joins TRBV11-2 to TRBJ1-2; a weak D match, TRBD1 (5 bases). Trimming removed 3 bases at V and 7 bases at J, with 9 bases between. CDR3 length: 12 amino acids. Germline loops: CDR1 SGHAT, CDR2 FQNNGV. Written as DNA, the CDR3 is TGTGCCAGCAGCTTGGGGGGATTTGGCTACACCTTC. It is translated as CASSLGGFGYTF.

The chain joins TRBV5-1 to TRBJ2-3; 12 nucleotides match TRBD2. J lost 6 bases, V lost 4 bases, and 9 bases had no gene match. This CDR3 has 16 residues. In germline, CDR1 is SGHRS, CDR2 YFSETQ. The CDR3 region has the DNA TGCGCCAGCAGCCAAGGACTAGCGGGACCAGGGGATACGCAGTATTTT. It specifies CASSQGLAGPGDTQYF.

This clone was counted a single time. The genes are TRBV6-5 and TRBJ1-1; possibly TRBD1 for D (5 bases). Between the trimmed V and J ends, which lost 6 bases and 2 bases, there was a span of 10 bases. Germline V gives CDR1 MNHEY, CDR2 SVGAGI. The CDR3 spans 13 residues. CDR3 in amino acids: CASRGGENTEAFF. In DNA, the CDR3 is TGTGCCAGCAGGGGGGGGGAAAACACTGAAGCTTTCTTT.

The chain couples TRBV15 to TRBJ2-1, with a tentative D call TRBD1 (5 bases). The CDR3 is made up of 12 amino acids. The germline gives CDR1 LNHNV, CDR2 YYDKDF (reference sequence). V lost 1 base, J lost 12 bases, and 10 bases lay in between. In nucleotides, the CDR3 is TGTGCCACCAGCAGAGTAGGAAGGGGGCAGTTCTTC. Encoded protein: CATSRVGRGQFF.

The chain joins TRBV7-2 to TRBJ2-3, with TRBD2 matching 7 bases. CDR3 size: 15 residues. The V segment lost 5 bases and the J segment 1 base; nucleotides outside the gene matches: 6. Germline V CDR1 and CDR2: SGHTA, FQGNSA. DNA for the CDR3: TGTGCCAGCAGCCCTAAAAGCGGGGGCACAGATACGCAGTATTTT. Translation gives CASSPKSGGTDTQYF.

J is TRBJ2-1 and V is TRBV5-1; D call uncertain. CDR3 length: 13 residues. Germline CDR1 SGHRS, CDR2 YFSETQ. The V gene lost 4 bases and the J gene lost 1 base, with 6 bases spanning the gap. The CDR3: CASSTVSYNEQFF. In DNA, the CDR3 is TGCGCCAGCAGCACAGTTTCCTACAATGAGCAGTTCTTC.

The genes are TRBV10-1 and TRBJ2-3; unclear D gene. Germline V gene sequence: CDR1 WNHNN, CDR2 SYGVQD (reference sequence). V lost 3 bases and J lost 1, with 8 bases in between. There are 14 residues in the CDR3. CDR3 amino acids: CASSDGLRTDTQYF. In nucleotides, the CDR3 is TGCGCCAGCAGTGACGGGCTCCGCACAGATACGCAGTATTTT.

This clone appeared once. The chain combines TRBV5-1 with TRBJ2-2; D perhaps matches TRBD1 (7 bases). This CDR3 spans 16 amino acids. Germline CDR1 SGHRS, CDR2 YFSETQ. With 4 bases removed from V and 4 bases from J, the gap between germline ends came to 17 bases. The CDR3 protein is CASSALQGTSTGELFF. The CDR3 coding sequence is TGCGCCAGCAGCGCACTACAGGGGACTTCCACCGGGGAGCTGTTTTTT.

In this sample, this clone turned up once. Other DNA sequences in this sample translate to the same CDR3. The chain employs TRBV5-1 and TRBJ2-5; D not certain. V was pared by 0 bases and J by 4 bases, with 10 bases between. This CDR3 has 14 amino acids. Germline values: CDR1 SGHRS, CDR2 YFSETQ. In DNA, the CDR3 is TGCGCCAGCAGCTTGGAGACCGCTGGAGAGACCCAGTACTTC. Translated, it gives CASSLETAGETQYF.

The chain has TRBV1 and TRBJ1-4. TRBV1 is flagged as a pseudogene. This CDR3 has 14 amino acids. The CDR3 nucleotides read TGCACCAGCACCCGACATGGGGCTAATGAAAAACTGTTTTTT. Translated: CTSTRHGANEKLFF.

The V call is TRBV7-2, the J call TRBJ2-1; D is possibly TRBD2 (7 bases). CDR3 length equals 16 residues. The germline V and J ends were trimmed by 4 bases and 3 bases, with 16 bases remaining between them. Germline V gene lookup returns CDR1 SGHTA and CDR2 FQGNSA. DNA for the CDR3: TGTGCCAGCAGCTCGCTAGGGGGGGTAGTCTACAATGAGCAGTTCTTC. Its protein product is CASSSLGGVVYNEQFF.

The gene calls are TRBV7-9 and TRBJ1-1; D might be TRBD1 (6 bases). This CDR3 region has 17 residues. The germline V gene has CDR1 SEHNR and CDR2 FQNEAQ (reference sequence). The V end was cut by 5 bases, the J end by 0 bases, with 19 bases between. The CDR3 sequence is CASSAGVAEGLNTEAFF. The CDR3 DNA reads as TGTGCCAGCAGCGCAGGGGTCGCGGAAGGACTGAACACTGAAGCTTTCTTT.

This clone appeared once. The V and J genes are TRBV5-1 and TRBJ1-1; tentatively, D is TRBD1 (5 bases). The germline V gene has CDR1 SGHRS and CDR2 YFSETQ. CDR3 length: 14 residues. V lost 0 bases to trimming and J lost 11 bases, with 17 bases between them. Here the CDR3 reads CASSLVGAPMGAFF. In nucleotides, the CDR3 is TGCGCCAGCAGCTTGGTTGGGGCCCCCATGGGGGCTTTCTTT.

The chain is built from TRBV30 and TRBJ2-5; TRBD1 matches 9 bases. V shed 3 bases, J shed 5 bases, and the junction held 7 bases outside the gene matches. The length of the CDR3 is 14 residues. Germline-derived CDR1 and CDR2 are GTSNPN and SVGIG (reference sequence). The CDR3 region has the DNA TGTGCCTGGAGGGAGACAGGGGGTCGGGAGACCCAGTACTTC. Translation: CAWRETGGRETQYF.

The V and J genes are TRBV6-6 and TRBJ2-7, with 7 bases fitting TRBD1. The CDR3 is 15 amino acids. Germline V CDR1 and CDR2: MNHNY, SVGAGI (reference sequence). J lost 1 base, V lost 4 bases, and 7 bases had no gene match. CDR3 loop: CASSLLSGGSYEQYF. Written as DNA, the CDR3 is TGTGCCAGCAGTTTGCTGTCAGGGGGTTCCTACGAGCAGTACTTC.

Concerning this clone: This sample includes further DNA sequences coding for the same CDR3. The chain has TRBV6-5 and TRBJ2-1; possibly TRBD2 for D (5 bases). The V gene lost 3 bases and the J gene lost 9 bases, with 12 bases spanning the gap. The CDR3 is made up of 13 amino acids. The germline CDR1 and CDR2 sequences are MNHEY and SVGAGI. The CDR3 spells CASSYRERFEQFF. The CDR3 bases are TGTGCCAGCAGTTATCGGGAAAGGTTTGAGCAGTTCTTC.

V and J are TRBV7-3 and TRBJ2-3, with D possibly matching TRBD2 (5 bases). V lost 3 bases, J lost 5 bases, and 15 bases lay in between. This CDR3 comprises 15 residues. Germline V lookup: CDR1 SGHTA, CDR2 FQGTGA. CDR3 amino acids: CASSFAPGNGDTQYF. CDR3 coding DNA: TGTGCCAGCAGCTTTGCTCCGGGGAACGGAGATACGCAGTATTTT.

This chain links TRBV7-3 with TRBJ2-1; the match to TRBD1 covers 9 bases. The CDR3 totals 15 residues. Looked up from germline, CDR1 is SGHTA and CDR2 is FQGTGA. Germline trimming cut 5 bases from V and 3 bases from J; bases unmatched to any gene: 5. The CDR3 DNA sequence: TGTGCCAGCAGCCCACGACAGGGGGACTACAATGAGCAGTTCTTC. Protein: CASSPRQGDYNEQFF.

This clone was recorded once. DNA of the CDR3: TGTGCCAGCAGCTTAGACGCGAACACCGGGGAGCTGTTTTTT. Its translation is CASSLDANTGELFF. The chain combines TRBV7-3 with TRBJ2-2, with D uncertain. The length of the CDR3 is 14 residues. The V gene lost 2 bases and the J gene lost 0 bases, with 4 bases spanning the gap. CDR1 is SGHTA and CDR2 is FQGTGA in the germline V gene.

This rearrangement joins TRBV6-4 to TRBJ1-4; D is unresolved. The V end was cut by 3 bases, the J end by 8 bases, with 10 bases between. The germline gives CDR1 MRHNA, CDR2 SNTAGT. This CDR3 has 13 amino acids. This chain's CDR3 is CASSEGPGEKLFF. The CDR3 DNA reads TGTGCCAGCAGTGAAGGGCCGGGAGAAAAACTGTTTTTT.

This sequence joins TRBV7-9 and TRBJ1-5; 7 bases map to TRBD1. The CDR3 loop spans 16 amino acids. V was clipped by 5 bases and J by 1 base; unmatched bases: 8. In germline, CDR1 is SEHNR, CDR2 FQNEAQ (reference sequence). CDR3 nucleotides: TGTGCCAGCAGCCCGGACGGGACAGCCAGCAATCAGCCCCAGCATTTT. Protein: CASSPDGTASNQPQHF. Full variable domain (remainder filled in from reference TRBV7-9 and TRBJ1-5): DTGVSQNPRHKITKRGQNVTFRCDPISEHNRLYWYRQTLGQGPEFLTYFQNEAQLEKSRLLSDRFSAERPKGSFSTLEIQRTEQGDSAMYLCASSPDGTASNQPQHFGDGTRLSIL.

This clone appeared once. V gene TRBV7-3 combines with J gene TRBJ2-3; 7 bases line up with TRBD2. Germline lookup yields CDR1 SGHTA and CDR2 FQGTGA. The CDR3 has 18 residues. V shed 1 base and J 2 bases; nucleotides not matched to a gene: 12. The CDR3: CASSLRGRAGMITDTQYF. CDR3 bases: TGTGCCAGCAGCTTAAGGGGGAGGGCTGGGATGATCACAGATACGCAGTATTTT.

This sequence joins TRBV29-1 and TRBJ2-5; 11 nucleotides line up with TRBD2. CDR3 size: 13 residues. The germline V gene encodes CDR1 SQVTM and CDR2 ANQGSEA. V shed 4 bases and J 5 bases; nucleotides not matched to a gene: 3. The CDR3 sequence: CSVGPSGRETQYF. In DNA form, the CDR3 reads TGCAGCGTTGGGCCTAGCGGGAGGGAGACCCAGTACTTC.